This paragraph covers one TCR beta chain sequence. Its antigen remains unknown. This record comes from a study of cytomegalovirus exposure and HLA in healthy donors. Study information: HLA-typed donors contributed some 85 million unique TCRs, which were held in an early data release.

Study outcomes and limitations: In a later analysis, specific HLA alleles were associated with 15,000 to 20,000 TCR beta sequences at a 0.05 false discovery rate. A list of roughly 180 TCR beta chains associated with cytomegalovirus was given.

Germline assignment: CDR1 SGHAT and CDR2 FQNNGV. V lost 3 bases and J lost 3; bases outside the gene matches: 3. The CDR3 has 15 amino acids. PCR involved 60 Vbeta and 13 Jbeta primers. Some clones are missing from TCRdb's copy, which holds only in-frame ones; the method was immunoSEQ multiplex PCR. This sample has around 150,000 clones, with over 75% found just once. This chain links TRBV11-2 with TRBJ1-5, with 9 bases matching TRBD1. The source material was PBMCs. This TCR came from a young man in good health. The CDR3: CASSFTGGVNQPQHF. In DNA form, the CDR3 reads TGTGCCAGCAGCTTCACAGGGGGCGTCAATCAGCCCCAGCATTTT.